A selection of T cell receptor beta chains follows, all from one sample in a study of cytomegalovirus exposure and HLA in healthy donors. The protocol was immunoSEQ multiplex PCR, while the TCRdb copy is restricted to in-frame clones and leaves out a portion. Found here are under 200,000 clones, roughly 74% of them singletons; the top ten hold roughly 7.8%. Sequenced material: PBMCs. The receptors shown here come from a woman aged 40 to 50 in good health and CMV-seropositive. Both conserved end residues are part of each CDR3. The order of the fields is J gene, D gene, clone size, V gene, CDR3 protein, CDR3 DNA. The D gene is left open where the match is weak. Size is stated for part of the rows, as once, few or many counts, or as a class when the clone is expanded.

j_call: TRBJ2-5; d_call: NA; clone_size: NA; v_call: TRBV5-5; cdr3_aa: CASSLGGREETQYF; cdr3_nt: TGTGCCAGCAGCTTGGGAGGGAGAGAAGAGACCCAGTACTTC
j_call: TRBJ1-5; d_call: NA; clone_size: NA; v_call: TRBV27; cdr3_aa: CASTKDSRSNQPQHF; cdr3_nt: TGTGCCAGCACTAAAGACAGCCGAAGCAATCAGCCCCAGCATTTT
j_call: TRBJ1-4; d_call: NA; clone_size: NA; v_call: TRBV4-2; cdr3_aa: CASHTGERDEKLFF; cdr3_nt: TGTGCCAGCCATACGGGGGAGCGGGATGAAAAACTGTTTTTT
j_call: TRBJ2-7; d_call: NA; clone_size: NA; v_call: TRBV30; cdr3_aa: CAWSVPSSGSREQYF; cdr3_nt: TGTGCCTGGAGTGTACCAAGCAGCGGTAGTAGGGAGCAGTACTTC
j_call: TRBJ1-5; d_call: NA; clone_size: NA; v_call: TRBV28; cdr3_aa: CASSLVEQPQHF; cdr3_nt: TGTGCCAGCAGTTTAGTCGAGCAGCCCCAGCATTTT
j_call: TRBJ2-3; d_call: NA; clone_size: NA; v_call: TRBV5-1; cdr3_aa: CASSLGAASTDTQYF; cdr3_nt: TGCGCCAGCAGCTTAGGAGCGGCTAGCACAGATACGCAGTATTTT
j_call: TRBJ2-2; d_call: TRBD1; clone_size: NA; v_call: TRBV7-3; cdr3_aa: CASSSLGQGVGELFF; cdr3_nt: TGTGCCAGCAGCTCACTCGGACAGGGTGTCGGGGAGCTGTTTTTT
j_call: TRBJ2-7; d_call: NA; clone_size: NA; v_call: TRBV5-1; cdr3_aa: CASKGQGSAYEQYF; cdr3_nt: TGCGCCAGCAAGGGTCAGGGTAGTGCCTACGAGCAGTACTTC
j_call: TRBJ2-7; d_call: TRBD2; clone_size: once; v_call: TRBV6-1; cdr3_aa: CASRLGLAASYEQYF; cdr3_nt: TGTGCCAGCAGACTCGGACTAGCGGCATCCTACGAGCAGTACTTC
j_call: TRBJ2-7; d_call: TRBD2; clone_size: NA; v_call: TRBV28; cdr3_aa: CATQGTSYFYEQYF; cdr3_nt: TGTGCCACCCAGGGGACTAGCTATTTCTACGAGCAGTACTTC
j_call: TRBJ1-5; d_call: TRBD1; clone_size: NA; v_call: TRBV9; cdr3_aa: CASSAGQGANQPQHF; cdr3_nt: TGTGCCAGCAGCGCGGGACAGGGAGCGAATCAGCCCCAGCATTTT
j_call: TRBJ2-7; d_call: TRBD2; clone_size: few; v_call: TRBV28; cdr3_aa: CASSLGGTSSHEQYF; cdr3_nt: TGTGCCAGCAGTTTAGGAGGGACTAGTTCCCACGAGCAGTACTTC
j_call: TRBJ2-1; d_call: TRBD2; clone_size: NA; v_call: TRBV27; cdr3_aa: CASSPAGVTGGLPYNEQFF; cdr3_nt: TGTGCCAGCAGTCCGGCAGGGGTTACGGGAGGGCTTCCCTACAATGAGCAGTTCTTC
j_call: TRBJ1-4; d_call: NA; clone_size: few; v_call: TRBV28; cdr3_aa: CASTRQYVKEKLFF; cdr3_nt: TGTGCCAGCACCAGACAGTATGTGAAGGAAAAACTGTTTTTT
j_call: TRBJ2-2; d_call: TRBD2; clone_size: NA; v_call: TRBV2; cdr3_aa: CASRLAATNTGELFF; cdr3_nt: TGTGCCAGCAGACTAGCGGCCACGAACACCGGGGAGCTGTTTTTT
j_call: TRBJ1-2; d_call: TRBD1; clone_size: NA; v_call: TRBV10-3; cdr3_aa: CAINGIQGNYGYTF; cdr3_nt: TGTGCCATCAATGGGATACAGGGGAACTATGGCTACACCTTC
j_call: TRBJ2-5; d_call: NA; clone_size: NA; v_call: TRBV2; cdr3_aa: CASSGRRVGETQYF; cdr3_nt: TGTGCCAGCAGTGGACGCAGGGTTGGAGAGACCCAGTACTTC
j_call: TRBJ1-4; d_call: NA; clone_size: NA; v_call: TRBV5-1; cdr3_aa: CASSLTAVANEKLFF; cdr3_nt: TGCGCCAGCAGCCTGACCGCGGTGGCTAATGAAAAACTGTTTTTT
j_call: TRBJ2-7; d_call: NA; clone_size: NA; v_call: TRBV27; cdr3_aa: CASSDLTGSSYEQYF; cdr3_nt: TGTGCCAGCAGTGACCTCACGGGGAGCTCCTACGAGCAGTACTTC
j_call: TRBJ2-7; d_call: NA; clone_size: NA; v_call: TRBV7-2; cdr3_aa: CASSLVSGVPSYEQYF; cdr3_nt: TGTGCCAGCAGCTTAGTTAGCGGAGTACCCTCCTACGAGCAGTACTTC
j_call: TRBJ2-7; d_call: NA; clone_size: NA; v_call: TRBV15; cdr3_aa: CATSRDSGRDYEQYF; cdr3_nt: TGTGCCACCAGCAGAGATTCGGGCAGGGATTACGAGCAGTACTTC
j_call: TRBJ2-7; d_call: TRBD2; clone_size: NA; v_call: TRBV28; cdr3_aa: CASRPSTSGVYEQYF; cdr3_nt: TGTGCCAGTAGACCCTCGACTAGCGGGGTCTACGAGCAGTACTTC
j_call: TRBJ2-7; d_call: NA; clone_size: NA; v_call: TRBV6-5; cdr3_aa: CASSTLGGEYEQYF; cdr3_nt: TGTGCCAGCAGCACCCTGGGGGGAGAGTACGAGCAGTACTTC
j_call: TRBJ1-2; d_call: NA; clone_size: few; v_call: TRBV5-1; cdr3_aa: CASSLSGYGYTF; cdr3_nt: TGCGCCAGCAGCTTGTCAGGCTATGGCTACACCTTC
j_call: TRBJ1-5; d_call: TRBD1; clone_size: NA; v_call: TRBV7-9; cdr3_aa: CASSFDREDNQPQHF; cdr3_nt: TGTGCCAGCAGCTTCGACAGGGAAGACAATCAGCCCCAGCATTTT
j_call: TRBJ1-4; d_call: TRBD1; clone_size: NA; v_call: TRBV4-3; cdr3_aa: CASSQGQLATNEKLFF; cdr3_nt: TGCGCCAGCAGCCAGGGACAGCTCGCAACTAATGAAAAACTGTTTTTT
j_call: TRBJ1-2; d_call: NA; clone_size: NA; v_call: TRBV28; cdr3_aa: CASSLRTGAGYGYTF; cdr3_nt: TGTGCCAGCAGTTTAAGAACGGGAGCTGGCTATGGCTACACCTTC
j_call: TRBJ1-1; d_call: TRBD1; clone_size: few; v_call: TRBV9; cdr3_aa: CASSVGQGASEAFF; cdr3_nt: TGTGCCAGCAGCGTCGGTCAGGGGGCCTCTGAAGCTTTCTTT
j_call: TRBJ1-1; d_call: TRBD1; clone_size: NA; v_call: TRBV25-1; cdr3_aa: CASSEMGQASEAFF; cdr3_nt: TGTGCCAGCAGTGAGATGGGACAGGCAAGTGAAGCTTTCTTT
j_call: TRBJ2-7; d_call: TRBD1; clone_size: few; v_call: TRBV28; cdr3_aa: CASSGSGGARYEQYF; cdr3_nt: TGTGCCAGCAGCGGTTCAGGGGGCGCCCGATACGAGCAGTACTTC
j_call: TRBJ1-5; d_call: NA; clone_size: NA; v_call: TRBV2; cdr3_aa: CASRGGGQPQHF; cdr3_nt: TGTGCCAGCAGGGGGGGAGGGCAGCCCCAGCATTTT
j_call: TRBJ2-7; d_call: NA; clone_size: few; v_call: TRBV7-9; cdr3_aa: CSSSPTDYEQYF; cdr3_nt: TGTTCCAGCAGCCCCACAGACTACGAGCAGTACTTC
j_call: TRBJ1-5; d_call: NA; clone_size: NA; v_call: TRBV28; cdr3_aa: CASSPVKSDRGNQPQHF; cdr3_nt: TGTGCCAGCAGCCCAGTTAAGTCAGATCGGGGCAATCAGCCCCAGCATTTT
j_call: TRBJ2-1; d_call: TRBD2; clone_size: NA; v_call: TRBV28; cdr3_aa: CATHPWGLAARRSYNEQFF; cdr3_nt: TGTGCCACCCACCCCTGGGGCCTAGCGGCCCGCAGGTCCTACAATGAGCAGTTCTTC
j_call: TRBJ2-7; d_call: NA; clone_size: NA; v_call: TRBV13; cdr3_aa: CASSGRQGFADF; cdr3_nt: TGTGCCAGCAGCGGAAGGCAGGGTTTTGCGGACTTC
j_call: TRBJ2-7; d_call: NA; clone_size: NA; v_call: TRBV28; cdr3_aa: CASSASGTPPYEQYF; cdr3_nt: TGTGCCAGCAGCGCCTCCGGGACACCGCCCTACGAGCAGTACTTC
j_call: TRBJ1-1; d_call: TRBD1; clone_size: once; v_call: TRBV5-1; cdr3_aa: CASSLGPQGARQNTEAFF; cdr3_nt: TGCGCCAGCAGCTTGGGTCCCCAGGGGGCGAGGCAGAACACTGAAGCTTTCTTT
j_call: TRBJ2-1; d_call: TRBD2; clone_size: NA; v_call: TRBV6-4; cdr3_aa: CASSRETSVYNEQFF; cdr3_nt: TGTGCCAGCAGTCGCGAGACTAGCGTTTACAATGAGCAGTTCTTC
j_call: TRBJ1-1; d_call: NA; clone_size: NA; v_call: TRBV28; cdr3_aa: CASSLRGGKAFF; cdr3_nt: TGTGCCAGCAGTTTGAGAGGCGGGAAAGCTTTCTTT